This TCR beta chain is drawn from a study of cytomegalovirus exposure and HLA in healthy donors. In regard to this clone: Its antigen is not identified. Germline is not matched at one junction end, which may reflect a read error.

The study, taken as a whole, reports: Overall, approximately 150 TCR beta chains were annotated as cytomegalovirus-associated. It was reportedly the case that the classifier diagnosed cytomegalovirus status with high specificity and sensitivity.

Using immunoSEQ multiplex PCR, the repertoire was profiled, and TCRdb retains in-frame clones only, with some absent. The table has approximately 300,000 clones, roughly 90% seen once. The CDR3 length is 13 residues. Germline CDR1 is SGHAT and CDR2 is FQNNGV. Sequencing was performed on PBMCs. The receptor's source is a woman aged 30 to 39 in good health and CMV-seropositive. This chain connects TRBV11-2 to TRBJ1-5; a possible D gene is TRBD1 (5 bases). The CDR3 protein is CASSSQEYQAQHF. In DNA form, the CDR3 reads TGTGCCAGCAGCTCACAGGAATATCAGGCCCAGCATTTT.